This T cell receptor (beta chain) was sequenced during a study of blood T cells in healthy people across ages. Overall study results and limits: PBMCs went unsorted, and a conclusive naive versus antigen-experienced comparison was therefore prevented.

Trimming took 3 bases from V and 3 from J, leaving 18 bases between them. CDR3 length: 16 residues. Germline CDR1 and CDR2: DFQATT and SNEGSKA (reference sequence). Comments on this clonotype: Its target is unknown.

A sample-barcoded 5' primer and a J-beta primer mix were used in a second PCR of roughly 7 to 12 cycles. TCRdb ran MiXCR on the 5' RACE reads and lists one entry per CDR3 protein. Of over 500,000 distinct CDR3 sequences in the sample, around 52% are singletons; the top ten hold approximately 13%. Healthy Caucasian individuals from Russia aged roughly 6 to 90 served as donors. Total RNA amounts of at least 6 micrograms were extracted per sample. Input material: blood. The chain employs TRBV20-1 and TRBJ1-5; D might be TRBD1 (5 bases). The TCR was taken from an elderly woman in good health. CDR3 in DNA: TGCAGTGCTAGGGGCCCCGGGGCCCAAAACAATCAGCCCCAGCATTTT. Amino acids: CSARGPGAQNNQPQHF.